These 2 T cell receptor beta chains were sequenced from one sample in a study of blood T cell repertoires in COVID-19. The table came from immunoSEQ multiplex PCR; TCRdb's copy has only in-frame clones and leaves some out. The sample lists about 120,000 clones; roughly 87% were seen once. Input material: peripheral blood. The receptors shown here come from a woman older than 75 with acute or convalescent COVID-19.

The chain recombines TRBV19 with TRBJ1-4; possibly TRBD1 for D (6 bases). The germline V gene encodes CDR1 LNHDA and CDR2 SQIVND (reference sequence). Between the trimmed V and J ends, which lost 5 bases and 6 bases, there was a span of 10 bases. The CDR3 runs to 13 residues. CDR3 amino acids: CASSRRQDEKLFF. In nucleotides, the CDR3 is TGTGCCAGTAGTCGCCGACAGGATGAAAAACTGTTTTTT.

The chain combines TRBV5-8 with TRBJ2-5; the D gene is possibly TRBD2 (7 bases). Between the trimmed V and J ends, which lost 4 bases and 1 base, there was a span of 14 bases. The germline V gene encodes CDR1 SGHTS and CDR2 YDEGEE. The CDR3 totals 15 residues. The CDR3 loop reads CASSPRGGLQETQYF. In DNA form, the CDR3 reads TGTGCCAGCAGCCCTAGGGGGGGGCTCCAAGAGACCCAGTACTTC.